The 18 T cell receptor beta chains given below trace back to one sample, sequenced in a study of blood T cell repertoires in COVID-19. Repertoires were generated with immunoSEQ multiplex PCR, while TCRdb's copy carries only in-frame clones and drops some. The sample consists of over 250,000 clones, over 75% of them appearing once. Material for sequencing was peripheral blood. These receptors were taken from a human donor in a cohort sampled during active COVID-19.

This rearrangement joins TRBV11-1 to TRBJ2-7, with 7 bases identical to TRBD1. Germline CDR1 and CDR2: SGHAT and FQDESV (reference sequence). The junction had 6 bases not matched to a gene; V was cut back by 5 bases and J by 2 bases. The CDR3 contains 14 residues. CDR3 region: CASSNRDRTYEQYF. In DNA form, the CDR3 reads TGTGCCAGCAGCAACCGGGACAGAACCTACGAGCAGTACTTC.

The table lists this clone with a count of one. The V and J genes are TRBV7-9 and TRBJ2-2, with D possibly being TRBD2 (6 bases). V was pared by 4 bases and J by 1 base, with 16 bases between. CDR3 length equals 17 residues. Germline CDR1 and CDR2: SEHNR and FQNEAQ (reference sequence). CDR3 nucleotides: TGTGCCAGCAGCTCTAGCGCCCCTGTTAAGAACACCGGGGAGCTGTTTTTT. Its translation: CASSSSAPVKNTGELFF.

This rearrangement joins TRBV3-1 (or the pseudogene TRBV3-2) to TRBJ1-4, with D possibly being TRBD1 (5 bases). Trimming removed 3 bases at V and 8 bases at J, with 13 bases between. Germline V gene data show CDR1 as LGHDT and CDR2 as YNNKEL (reference sequence). CDR3 length equals 14 residues. CDR3 bases: TGTGCCAGCAGCCACGGCAGGGTGGAGGAAAAACTGTTTTTT. Its translation: CASSHGRVEEKLFF.

This clone has just a few counts. The chain links TRBV5-6 to TRBJ1-2; D is ambiguous. Per germline, CDR1 SGHDT and CDR2 YYEEEE. The CDR3 sequence is 13 residues long. Trimming cost V 4 bases and J 7 bases, with 14 bases left between them. As DNA, the CDR3 is TGTGCCAGCAGCCCACAACCACTATTTGGCTACACCTTC. This gives the protein CASSPQPLFGYTF. The full variable domain, its missing parts supplied by reference TRBV5-6 and TRBJ1-2, is DAGVTQSPTHLIKTRGQQVTLRCSPKSGHDTVSWYQQALGQGPQFIFQYYEEEERQRGNFPDRFSGHQFPNYSSELNVNALLLGDSALYLCASSPQPLFGYTFGSGTRLTVV.

The gene calls are TRBV4-3 and TRBJ2-3; D is possibly TRBD2 (7 bases). The V gene lost 3 bases and the J gene lost 8 bases, with 27 bases spanning the gap. Per the germline V gene, CDR1 is LGHNA and CDR2 is YSLEER. CDR3 length equals 18 residues. CDR3 in DNA: TGCGCCAGCAGCCAGGACCTTAGCGGGCCAGAAGGAGGGGGTACGCAGTATTTT. It specifies CASSQDLSGPEGGGTQYF.

This chain connects TRBV19 to TRBJ1-1, with D perhaps matching TRBD1 (5 bases). Germline CDR1 is LNHDA and CDR2 is SQIVND (reference sequence). Deletions cut 6 bases from V and 1 base from J, with 15 bases between. The CDR3 is 15 amino acids. The CDR3 nucleotides are TGTGCCAGTAGGCGCCCAGGGATTGGGAACACTGAAGCTTTCTTT. Amino acids: CASRRPGIGNTEAFF.

The chain joins TRBV5-1 to TRBJ2-2; 9 bases map to TRBD1. CDR1 is SGHRS and CDR2 is YFSETQ in the germline V gene. This CDR3 comprises 15 residues. V gave up 0 bases and J gave up 4 bases; unmatched junction bases: 1. CDR3 region: CASSLVTGGTGELFF. The CDR3 bases are TGCGCCAGCAGCTTGGTGACAGGGGGCACCGGGGAGCTGTTTTTT.

The chain has TRBV6-5 and TRBJ2-7; 8 positions agree with TRBD1. Germline V gene lookup returns CDR1 MNHEY and CDR2 SVGAGI. The trim removed 0 bases at V and 5 bases at J, leaving 3 bases unmatched. This CDR3 has 14 amino acids. CDR3 nucleotide sequence: TGTGCCAGCAGTTACTCCTGGACAGGGAACGAGCAGTACTTC. It encodes CASSYSWTGNEQYF.

The CDR3: CAISPGDTNEKLFF. The CDR3 DNA sequence: TGTGCCATCAGCCCAGGGGATACTAATGAAAAACTGTTTTTT. The V gene is TRBV10-3, the J gene TRBJ1-4; D might be TRBD1 (6 bases). CDR1 and CDR2 (germline): ENHRY, SYGVKD. V dropped 6 bases and J dropped 2 bases, with 10 bases sitting between them. This CDR3 is 14 amino acids long.

The count of this clone is one. The chain carries TRBV27 and TRBJ2-2, with TRBD1 matching 8 bases. Germline-derived CDR1 and CDR2 are MNHEY and SMNVEV (reference sequence). This CDR3 has 15 amino acids. Unmatched junction bases numbered 5, after V lost 6 bases and J lost 2 bases. The CDR3 region has the DNA TGTGCCAGCAGACAGGGGGTACAAAACACCGGGGAGCTGTTTTTT. It encodes CASRQGVQNTGELFF.

The V gene is TRBV6-6, the J gene TRBJ1-5; possible D gene TRBD1, 5 bases. There are 12 residues in the CDR3. CDR1 is MNHNY, CDR2 SVGAGI, per germline (reference sequence). V lost 8 bases, J lost 6 bases, and 11 bases lay in between. CDR3 region: CASGQGGQPQHF. DNA for the CDR3: TGTGCCAGCGGGCAGGGCGGTCAGCCCCAGCATTTT.

This clone is a singleton in its sample. CDR3 in DNA: TGTGCCAGTAGGTTATGGGGGCAGGAGACCCAGTACTTC. This translates into CASRLWGQETQYF. V usage is TRBV19 and J usage is TRBJ2-5, with a tentative D call TRBD1 (6 bases). CDR1 LNHDA and CDR2 SQIVND come from the germline V gene (reference sequence). V gave up 6 bases and J gave up 5 bases, with 13 bases separating them. This CDR3 comprises 13 residues.

This clone has just one count. V and J are TRBV2 and TRBJ1-5; D is uncertain. V was pared by 4 bases and J by 2 bases, with 9 bases between. Germline CDR1 is SNHLY and CDR2 is FYNNEI. This CDR3 is 14 amino acids long. The CDR3 sequence: CASSGGGGNQPQHF. CDR3 bases: TGTGCCAGCAGTGGGGGAGGAGGCAATCAGCCCCAGCATTTT.

V gene TRBV7-2 combines with J gene TRBJ2-7, with D perhaps matching TRBD1 (7 bases). This CDR3 has 14 residues. Trimming left V 1 base short and J 6 bases short, with 13 bases between. In germline, CDR1 is SGHTA, CDR2 FQGNSA. Here the CDR3 reads CASSLEAGGFEQYF. The DNA of the CDR3 is TGTGCCAGCAGCTTAGAAGCAGGGGGGTTCGAGCAGTACTTC. Using reference TRBV7-2 and TRBJ2-7 for the parts outside the CDR3, the full variable domain is GAGVSQSPSNKVTEKGKDVELRCDPISGHTALYWYRQSLGQGLEFLIYFQGNSAPDKSGLPSDRFSAERTGGSVSTLTIQRTQQEDSAVYLCASSLEAGGFEQYFGPGTRLTVT.

The sample holds a few counts of this clone. The V gene is TRBV6-2 or TRBV6-3, the J gene TRBJ2-1; 7 nucleotides line up with TRBD2. Per germline, CDR1 MNHEY and CDR2 SVGEGT. Losses at the gene ends were 5 bases for V and 16 bases for J; bases not matched to a gene: 17. The CDR3 spans 14 residues. The CDR3 coding sequence is TGTGCCAGCAGTCAATGGGACTACCTTCGGAGGTTTTTCTTC. Protein: CASSQWDYLRRFFF.

J is TRBJ2-6 and V is TRBV4-1; TRBD1 agrees at 7 bases. Germline CDR1 and CDR2: MGHRA and YSYEKL. CDR3 length equals 17 residues. V lost 1 base and J lost 0; bases outside the gene matches: 3. CDR3 DNA sequence: TGCGCCAGCAGCCAAGCCCGGGACAGCTCTGGGGCCAACGTCCTGACTTTC. It specifies CASSQARDSSGANVLTF.

A few counts support this clone. This chain links TRBV24-1 with TRBJ1-5, with 7 bases aligning to TRBD1. CDR3 length: 12 residues. After removal of 9 bases from V and 7 bases from J, the junction contained 5 bases not matched to a gene. Germline-derived CDR1 and CDR2 are KGHDR and SFDVKD. CDR3: CATLDRAQPQHF. The CDR3 nucleotides read TGTGCCACCCTCGACAGGGCCCAGCCCCAGCATTTT.

The CDR3 bases are TGTGCCAGCGGACCGATGCCGGGACAGAGTAATGAAAAACTGTTTTTT. It yields the protein CASGPMPGQSNEKLFF. The chain recombines TRBV5-6 with TRBJ1-4, with 7 positions matching TRBD1. This CDR3 has 16 residues. The V segment lost 7 bases and the J segment 4 bases; nucleotides outside the gene matches: 13. From germline, CDR1 is SGHDT and CDR2 YYEEEE.